The rows below give T cell receptor beta chains drawn from one sample of a study of cytomegalovirus exposure and HLA in healthy donors. The repertoire was sequenced with immunoSEQ multiplex PCR; TCRdb's copy has only in-frame clones and lacks some. The table has some 80,000 clones, 78% seen once; the top ten hold 5.9%. Sequencing was done on a sample of PBMCs. These receptors came from a man aged 18 to 30 in good health and CMV-seropositive. Both conserved end residues are part of each CDR3. D genes are given only for firm matches. Rows may omit the clone size; those that give it use once, few, many or a size class.

DNA: TGTGCCAGCAGCTTGAGACAGGGGGCGGCTGGGGCCAACGTCCTGACTTTC; CDR3: CASSLRQGAAGANVLTF; size: NA; J: TRBJ2-6; V: TRBV7-3; D: TRBD1
DNA: TGTGCCAGCAGCGTAGTGGACAGTGGCGCTGAAGCTTTCTTT; CDR3: CASSVVDSGAEAFF; size: NA; J: TRBJ1-1; V: TRBV9; D: NA
DNA: TGTGCCAGCAGCGCCTTCCAGGGTATCCAAGAGACCCAGTACTTC; CDR3: CASSAFQGIQETQYF; size: NA; J: TRBJ2-5; V: TRBV28; D: NA
DNA: TGTGCCAGCAGCTTAGATCTCGAAGGACTAAGGTTCGAGCAGTACTTC; CDR3: CASSLDLEGLRFEQYF; size: NA; J: TRBJ2-7; V: TRBV11-2; D: NA
DNA: TGTGCCAGCAGTGGGGACAGGTTCAATGGCTACACCTTC; CDR3: CASSGDRFNGYTF; size: NA; J: TRBJ1-2; V: TRBV2; D: TRBD1
DNA: TGTGCCATCAGTAACCTACGGGGAGGAGAGACCCAGTACTTC; CDR3: CAISNLRGGETQYF; size: NA; J: TRBJ2-5; V: TRBV10-3; D: NA
DNA: TGTGCCAGCTACCCCTCCGGGGAGCCCCACGAGCAGTACTTC; CDR3: CASYPSGEPHEQYF; size: once; J: TRBJ2-7; V: TRBV6-5; D: NA
DNA: TGTGCCAGCAGCCAAGATACTGCTAGCGGGAGGGAGGGCACAGATACGCAGTATTTT; CDR3: CASSQDTASGREGTDTQYF; size: NA; J: TRBJ2-3; V: TRBV14; D: TRBD2
DNA: TGTGCCAGCAGCTTGGCCAGGGTGGGGGGGGCCAACGTCCTGACTTTC; CDR3: CASSLARVGGANVLTF; size: NA; J: TRBJ2-6; V: TRBV5-6; D: NA
DNA: TGTGCCAGCAGCTTATCGACAGGGCAAGAGACCCAGTACTTC; CDR3: CASSLSTGQETQYF; size: NA; J: TRBJ2-5; V: TRBV7-6; D: TRBD1
DNA: TGTGCCAGCAGCTCCGGGGACAGCAGCACAGATACGCAGTATTTT; CDR3: CASSSGDSSTDTQYF; size: NA; J: TRBJ2-3; V: TRBV11-3; D: TRBD1
DNA: TGTGCCAGCAGCACCCGACAGGGCTGGTATGAAAAACTGTTTTTT; CDR3: CASSTRQGWYEKLFF; size: NA; J: TRBJ1-4; V: TRBV13; D: TRBD1
DNA: TGTGCCAGCAGTGAACAGCCAGGGACCTACAATGAGCAGTTCTTC; CDR3: CASSEQPGTYNEQFF; size: NA; J: TRBJ2-1; V: TRBV6-4; D: NA
DNA: TGTGCCAGCAGTTTCATATCGAGCTCCTACGAGCAGTACTTC; CDR3: CASSFISSSYEQYF; size: NA; J: TRBJ2-7; V: TRBV28; D: NA
DNA: TGTGCCAGTACCACAGGGGCCAACGTCCTGACTTTC; CDR3: CASTTGANVLTF; size: NA; J: TRBJ2-6; V: TRBV19; D: NA
DNA: TGTGCCAGCAGCCCGGTGTCCTCCCTCTCCTATGGCTACACCTTC; CDR3: CASSPVSSLSYGYTF; size: NA; J: TRBJ1-2; V: TRBV9; D: NA
DNA: TGCGCCAGCAGCTTGCGGGGTGCGAGCTCCTACAATGAGCAGTTCTTC; CDR3: CASSLRGASSYNEQFF; size: NA; J: TRBJ2-1; V: TRBV5-1; D: NA
DNA: TGCGCCAGCAAGACTAGCGGGTTGAACACCGGGGAGCTGTTTTTT; CDR3: CASKTSGLNTGELFF; size: NA; J: TRBJ2-2; V: TRBV10-2; D: TRBD2
DNA: TGTGCCAGCAGCCAAGATGTAGCCTTAGGGCAGGGGGAGACCCAGTACTTC; CDR3: CASSQDVALGQGETQYF; size: once; J: TRBJ2-5; V: TRBV4-2; D: NA
DNA: TGTGCCAGCACCGCCTCCCAGGGCTACACCTTC; CDR3: CASTASQGYTF; size: NA; J: TRBJ1-2; V: TRBV28; D: NA
DNA: TGTGCCAGCAGAGGACAGGGCTCGATTGGGGAGCTGTTTTTT; CDR3: CASRGQGSIGELFF; size: NA; J: TRBJ2-2; V: TRBV28; D: TRBD1
DNA: TGCGCCAGCAGCACAGGGTTCACAGATACGCAGTATTTT; CDR3: CASSTGFTDTQYF; size: few; J: TRBJ2-3; V: TRBV10-2; D: NA
DNA: TGTGCCTCCCACCGGGGACAGGAGCGAACTTTCTTT; CDR3: CASHRGQERTFF; size: NA; J: TRBJ1-1; V: TRBV19; D: TRBD1
DNA: TGCGCCAGCAGCCAAGGGACAGCTCTCAATGAGCAGTTCTTC; CDR3: CASSQGTALNEQFF; size: NA; J: TRBJ2-1; V: TRBV5-1; D: TRBD1
DNA: TGCGCCAGCACCGTCGAGGGGAACACTGAAGCTTTCTTT; CDR3: CASTVEGNTEAFF; size: NA; J: TRBJ1-1; V: TRBV5-1; D: NA
DNA: TGTGCCAGCAGTGAAAGGGACACCCAAGAGACCCAGTACTTC; CDR3: CASSERDTQETQYF; size: NA; J: TRBJ2-5; V: TRBV6-5; D: NA
DNA: TGTGCCAGCAGTTACGGGCCATCCGGATCGGCTTTCTTT; CDR3: CASSYGPSGSAFF; size: NA; J: TRBJ1-1; V: TRBV6-6; D: NA
DNA: TGTGCCAGCAGCTTGGGGGCGACTAGCGGGAGATACGAGCAGTACTTC; CDR3: CASSLGATSGRYEQYF; size: NA; J: TRBJ2-7; V: TRBV7-2; D: TRBD2
DNA: TGCGCCAGCAGCCGGGTCCAGGGGGGAGCTAACTATGGCTACACCTTC; CDR3: CASSRVQGGANYGYTF; size: NA; J: TRBJ1-2; V: TRBV4-1; D: TRBD1